A selection of T cell receptor beta chains follows, all from one sample in a study of cytomegalovirus exposure and HLA in healthy donors. Assay: immunoSEQ multiplex PCR; the TCRdb copy retains only in-frame clones and omits some. The table has approximately 130,000 clones, around 84% seen once. The sample was PBMCs. The receptors come from a man between 18 and 35 years old in good health and CMV-seronegative. Each CDR3 is given with its conserved first and last residue. The D gene is left open where the match is weak. Some rows mark clone size as missing; the rest say once, few, many or name a class of expanded clone.

>TRBJ1-1|-|TRBD1|TRBV5-1
CASNDRGGTEAFF
TGCGCCAGCAATGACAGGGGAGGGACTGAAGCTTTCTTT
>TRBJ2-5|few|-|TRBV2
CASSDAGDIFETQYF
TGTGCCAGCAGTGATGCAGGGGATATTTTCGAGACCCAGTACTTC
>TRBJ2-2|-|TRBD2|TRBV11-2
CASSKSGGTTGELFF
TGTGCCAGCAGCAAAAGCGGGGGGACCACCGGGGAGCTGTTTTTT
>TRBJ2-2|few|TRBD2|TRBV7-2
CASSPRGSGGAMNTGELFF
TGTGCCAGCAGCCCGCGGGGGAGCGGGGGGGCCATGAACACCGGGGAGCTGTTTTTT
>TRBJ2-7|-|-|TRBV19
CASSTPGAKYEQYF
TGTGCCAGTAGTACCCCAGGGGCCAAATACGAGCAGTACTTC
>TRBJ2-7|-|TRBD2|TRBV15
CATSRSGGGRYEQYF
TGTGCCACCAGCAGATCCGGGGGGGGGAGATACGAGCAGTACTTC
>TRBJ2-1|-|TRBD1|TRBV27
CASAGTGTVPNEQFF
TGTGCCAGCGCTGGGACAGGGACGGTTCCGAATGAGCAGTTCTTC
>TRBJ2-5|-|-|TRBV15
CATSIRRGQETQYF
TGTGCCACCAGCATACGAAGGGGACAAGAGACCCAGTACTTC
>TRBJ1-1|-|TRBD1|TRBV2
CARQGAGGMPNTEAFF
TGTGCCAGACAGGGGGCTGGGGGTATGCCGAACACTGAAGCTTTCTTT
>TRBJ2-2|-|TRBD1|TRBV7-3
CASSLTLTGVAGELFF
TGTGCCAGCAGCTTAACGCTGACAGGGGTTGCCGGGGAGCTGTTTTTT
>TRBJ1-3|-|-|TRBV7-6
CASSLGAAASGNTIYF
TGTGCCAGCAGCTTAGGGGCAGCAGCCTCTGGAAACACCATATATTTT
>TRBJ2-7|-|-|TRBV2
CASRYRAATYEQYF
TGTGCCAGCAGGTACAGGGCGGCGACCTACGAGCAGTACTTC
>TRBJ1-2|-|TRBD1|TRBV6-5
CASRETGGGRGYTF
TGTGCCAGCAGGGAGACAGGGGGTGGAAGGGGCTACACCTTC
>TRBJ2-7|-|TRBD2|TRBV2
CASSGGYEQYF
TGTGCCAGCAGCGGGGGGTACGAGCAGTACTTC
>TRBJ1-1|-|TRBD1|TRBV5-1
CASSTLGTGGSTEAFF
TGCGCCAGCAGCACCCTCGGGACAGGGGGTAGCACTGAAGCTTTCTTT
>TRBJ1-5|-|TRBD1|TRBV11-3
CASSPWTGGGNQPQHF
TGTGCCAGCAGCCCTTGGACAGGCGGGGGCAATCAGCCCCAGCATTTT
>TRBJ1-5|-|-|TRBV6-6
CASSPQTVSNQPQHF
TGTGCCAGCAGCCCCCAGACAGTTAGCAATCAGCCCCAGCATTTT
>TRBJ2-7|-|-|TRBV27
CASSSSTRGYEQYF
TGTGCCAGCAGCTCCTCAACCAGGGGTTACGAGCAGTACTTC
>TRBJ1-5|once|-|TRBV5-5
CASSLLDSNQPQHF
TGTGCCAGCAGCTTGTTAGATAGCAATCAGCCCCAGCATTTT
>TRBJ1-4|-|-|TRBV7-9
CASSFFREGNEKLFF
TGTGCCAGCAGCTTTTTCAGGGAAGGAAATGAAAAACTGTTTTTT
>TRBJ2-7|-|TRBD2|TRBV5-4
CASSGSGASYEQYF
TGTGCCAGCAGCGGTAGCGGGGCCTCCTACGAGCAGTACTTC
>TRBJ1-6|-|-|TRBV5-1
CASSLQSQGYNSPLHF
TGCGCCAGCAGCTTGCAGTCCCAGGGTTATAATTCACCCCTCCACTTT
>TRBJ1-3|once|TRBD1|TRBV4-2
CASSQEFGGQGQLNSGNTIYF
TGTGCCAGCAGCCAAGAATTTGGGGGACAGGGGCAACTAAACTCTGGAAACACCATATATTTT
>TRBJ1-5|once|-|TRBV4-2
CASSPGLGGPQHF
TGTGCCAGCAGCCCCGGACTCGGGGGGCCCCAGCATTTT
>TRBJ2-5|once|-|TRBV2
CASGGSGGESYETQYF
TGTGCCAGTGGAGGGTCGGGGGGCGAGTCTTATGAGACCCAGTACTTC
>TRBJ2-2|-|-|TRBV5-8
CASSKGLALTGELFF
TGTGCCAGCAGCAAGGGACTGGCTCTCACCGGGGAGCTGTTTTTT
>TRBJ1-1|-|-|TRBV5-4
CASSFGGTEAFF
TGTGCCAGCAGCTTCGGGGGCACTGAAGCTTTCTTT
>TRBJ1-2|-|-|TRBV4-1
CASSQDRGSANYGYTF
TGCGCCAGCAGCCAAGATAGGGGCAGCGCTAACTATGGCTACACCTTC
>TRBJ1-2|-|-|TRBV15
CATSRDRGSGYTF
TGTGCCACCAGCAGAGATCGCGGTAGTGGCTACACCTTC
>TRBJ1-2|-|-|TRBV18
CASSPSADSNYGYTF
TGTGCCAGCTCACCTTCGGCAGACTCTAACTATGGCTACACCTTC
>TRBJ1-1|few|-|TRBV19
CASSIGRNTEAFF
TGTGCCAGTAGTATCGGTAGGAACACTGAAGCTTTCTTT
>TRBJ2-1|once|TRBD2|TRBV6-5
CASRSLAGGRDEQFF
TGTGCCAGCAGAAGTCTAGCGGGGGGGCGTGATGAGCAGTTCTTC
>TRBJ1-1|-|-|TRBV4-1
CASSQDRQSEAFF
TGCGCCAGCAGCCAAGATAGACAGTCTGAAGCTTTCTTT
>TRBJ2-7|-|-|TRBV7-9
CASSPTGTPTGEQYF
TGTGCCAGCAGCCCGACCGGGACTCCCACCGGAGAGCAGTACTTC
>TRBJ2-1|-|TRBD2|TRBV9
CASSVDARGGRSEQFF
TGTGCCAGCAGCGTAGATGCTCGGGGGGGCCGGAGTGAGCAGTTCTTC
>TRBJ2-1|-|-|TRBV9
CASSVDVYSYNEQFF
TGTGCCAGCAGCGTAGATGTCTACTCCTACAATGAGCAGTTCTTC
>TRBJ1-1|-|-|TRBV28
CASSLSVRGTFF
TGTGCCAGCAGTTTATCGGTCAGGGGAACTTTCTTT
>TRBJ2-1|-|-|TRBV11-2
CASSLDPGSLEVFF
TGTGCCAGCAGCTTAGACCCCGGGAGTTTAGAGGTCTTCTTC
>TRBJ2-5|-|TRBD2|TRBV28
CASSLTSGGQETQYF
TGTGCCAGCAGTTTGACTAGCGGGGGCCAAGAGACCCAGTACTTC
>TRBJ2-3|-|TRBD1|TRBV28
CASDGQGFTDTQYF
TGTGCCAGCGATGGACAGGGGTTCACAGATACGCAGTATTTT
>TRBJ2-7|-|TRBD1|TRBV7-2
CASSLVGTGVYEQYF
TGTGCCAGCAGCTTAGTGGGGACAGGGGTTTACGAGCAGTACTTC
>TRBJ1-1|-|-|TRBV6-1
CASSDVRGGEAFF
TGTGCCAGCAGTGACGTCCGGGGAGGTGAAGCTTTCTTT
>TRBJ1-1|once|-|TRBV19
CASSMPGFNTEAFF
TGTGCCAGTAGTATGCCAGGGTTCAACACTGAAGCTTTCTTT
>TRBJ1-1|once|TRBD1|TRBV5-1
CASSQTGGTSFSEAFF
TGCGCCAGCAGCCAGACAGGGGGCACGAGTTTTTCTGAAGCTTTCTTT
>TRBJ1-1|-|-|TRBV6-6
CASRLNTEAFF
TGTGCCAGCAGGCTAAACACTGAAGCTTTCTTT